The clone carrying this T cell receptor beta chain was recorded at least ten times. Ophthalmopathy in the patients scored at least 3 on Clinical Activity Score and at least 4 on NOSPECS grade, lasting under 3 months. Investigators excluded patients with uncontrolled infection, other autoimmune disease, pregnancy or lactation. This CDR3 has 14 residues. CDR1 and CDR2 (germline): SGHTA, FQGTGA. J was trimmed by 9 bases and V by 1 base; bases with no gene match: 4. TCR beta CDR3 regions were amplified from RNA transcripts. HTBI primers were used for first-round RT-PCR of the TCR CDR3. TCRdb passed the multiplex PCR reads through MiXCR, listing each CDR3 protein once. There are approximately 690,000 distinct CDR3 sequences in the sample; about 14% occur only once, and 9.5% to 15% lies in the top ten. This entry comes from a study of T cells in Graves' hyperthyroidism and ophthalmopathy.

The chain has TRBV7-3 and TRBJ2-1, with TRBD2 identical over 9 bases. This clonotype was sampled from a woman in her fifties or sixties with Graves' ophthalmopathy. Sequenced material: blood. The chain's CDR3 is CASSLMGTSIEQFF. In DNA form, the CDR3 reads TGTGCCAGCAGCTTAATGGGGACTAGCATTGAGCAGTTCTTC.